The rows below give T cell receptor beta chains drawn from one sample of a study of blood T cell repertoires in COVID-19. Only in-frame clones appear in the TCRdb table, and some are missing; sequencing was by immunoSEQ multiplex PCR. The table includes about 24,000 clones, approximately 73% detected once. Sequencing was carried out using peripheral blood. The receptors here all came from a human donor in a cohort sampled during active or convalescent COVID-19. The CDR3 runs from the conserved cysteine through the conserved F or W. D genes are given only for firm matches. Clone size, where shown, is once, few, many, or a class for clones that have expanded.

V	J	D	size	DNA	CDR3
TRBV9	TRBJ2-2	TRBD2	.	TGTGCCAGCAGGGGGAGGGGCAACACCGGGGAGCTGTTTTTT	CASRGRGNTGELFF
TRBV29-1	TRBJ2-3	.	.	TGCAGCAGGCGGGTTCACACAGATACGCAGTATTTT	CSRRVHTDTQYF
TRBV4-2	TRBJ2-7	TRBD2	.	TGTGCCAGCAGCCAAGGTAGACTAGCGGGGGGCTTCAACGAGCAGTACTTC	CASSQGRLAGGFNEQYF
TRBV7-2	TRBJ2-1	.	few	TGTGCCAGCAGCTACGGAAGTAGGGGCAATGAGCAGTTCTTC	CASSYGSRGNEQFF
TRBV7-9	TRBJ2-5	.	.	TGTGCCAGCAGCCCCTTAACCAGAATTCAAGAGACCCAGTACTTC	CASSPLTRIQETQYF
TRBV13	TRBJ1-6	TRBD1	.	TGTGCCAGCACCCTTTGGACAGGGGGCATCAATTCACCCCTCCACTTT	CASTLWTGGINSPLHF
TRBV7-2	TRBJ2-3	.	.	TGTGCCAGCAGAGGGCGGACAGAGCTTAGCACAGATACGCAGTATTTT	CASRGRTELSTDTQYF
TRBV7-7	TRBJ2-5	TRBD2	few	TGTGCCAGCAGCACGACTAGCGGGGGGGCCATAGAGACCCAGTACTTC	CASSTTSGGAIETQYF
TRBV13	TRBJ2-6	.	.	TGTGCCAGCAGCTTAGTACTTTCTGGGGCCAACGTCCTGACTTTC	CASSLVLSGANVLTF
TRBV28	TRBJ1-5	TRBD1	medium-sized	TGTGCCAGCAAACCAGGGGGCGTTCAGCCCCAGCATTTT	CASKPGGVQPQHF
TRBV11-2	TRBJ2-7	.	few	TGTGCCAGCAGCGTAGTTTACTGGAGTAGCTCCTACGAGCAGTACTTC	CASSVVYWSSSYEQYF
TRBV7-6	TRBJ1-1	.	.	TGTGCCAGCAGCTTACTCCTCCGAGGAGTAAACACTGAAGCTTTCTTT	CASSLLLRGVNTEAFF
TRBV9	TRBJ1-1	TRBD1	.	TGTGCCAGCAGCGAAAGCGGGACAGGGACCACTGAAGCTTTCTTT	CASSESGTGTTEAFF
TRBV6-5	TRBJ2-5	.	.	TGTGCCAGCAGTCTAGAGCCGGAGACCCAGTACTTC	CASSLEPETQYF
TRBV29-1	TRBJ1-1	TRBD1	once	TGCAGCGTAGGACAGGGGGCGAACACTGAAGCTTTCTTT	CSVGQGANTEAFF
TRBV7-6	TRBJ1-1	.	.	TGTGCCAGCAGCCCGGGCCACGGGGTAAGAAACACTGAAGCTTTCTTT	CASSPGHGVRNTEAFF
TRBV27	TRBJ2-3	TRBD1	.	TGTGCCAGCAGTTCACCCGCCCGACAGGGGACCGATACGCAGTATTTT	CASSSPARQGTDTQYF
TRBV2	TRBJ1-5	.	few	TGTGCCAGCGGTACAAATCAGCCCCAGCATTTT	CASGTNQPQHF